Listed below are T cell receptor beta chains from one sample, sequenced in a study of blood T cell repertoires in COVID-19. The method was immunoSEQ multiplex PCR; TCRdb's version includes in-frame clones alone and lacks a portion of them. Of hundreds of thousands of clones listed, 70% to 90% are singletons. The sample was peripheral blood. The receptors shown here come from a woman between 25 and 40 years old with active or convalescent COVID-19. Each CDR3 is given with its conserved first and last residue. Not all rows give a size; the values are once, few, many and, for expanded clones, a class.

j_call: TRBJ1-6
v_call: TRBV5-4
clone_size: .
cdr3_aa: CASSLPPGTGFSPLHF

j_call: TRBJ2-7
v_call: TRBV7-2
clone_size: .
cdr3_aa: CASSPTSGLVHEQYF

j_call: TRBJ1-4
v_call: TRBV5-8
clone_size: .
cdr3_aa: CASSPDRGQFATNEKLFF

j_call: TRBJ1-1
v_call: TRBV2
clone_size: .
cdr3_aa: CASSDVTGNTEAFF

j_call: TRBJ2-2
v_call: TRBV19
clone_size: .
cdr3_aa: CASRDSLNTGELFF

j_call: TRBJ1-1
v_call: TRBV12-3/TRBV12-4
clone_size: .
cdr3_aa: CASSLVMNTEAFF

j_call: TRBJ1-1
v_call: TRBV10-1
clone_size: .
cdr3_aa: CASSEGSAEAFF

j_call: TRBJ2-7
v_call: TRBV6-5
clone_size: .
cdr3_aa: CASSPSGGNSYEQYF

j_call: TRBJ2-7
v_call: TRBV5-6
clone_size: .
cdr3_aa: CASSSRVTGRVWEQYF

j_call: TRBJ1-2
v_call: TRBV30
clone_size: once
cdr3_aa: CAWRAGGDYGYTF

j_call: TRBJ1-1
v_call: TRBV5-6
clone_size: .
cdr3_aa: CASSLARDTEAFF

j_call: TRBJ2-7
v_call: TRBV6-5
clone_size: .
cdr3_aa: CASSINSLTYEQYF

j_call: TRBJ2-2
v_call: TRBV7-8
clone_size: .
cdr3_aa: CASSPRTSLNTGELFF

j_call: TRBJ2-7
v_call: TRBV11-2
clone_size: .
cdr3_aa: CASSTRWSYEQYF